Each of the 28 T cell receptor beta chains below was sequenced from the same sample in a study of tumor-infiltrating lymphocytes in primary liver carcinoma (dated 2017 in TCRdb). TRIzol reagent was used to extract blood RNA from unsorted whole blood, while the DNeasy Blood & Tissue kit provided the germline DNA. The data were produced on an Illumina HiSeq 2500. A constant-region primer and ProtoScript II reverse transcriptase were used to reverse-transcribe TCRbeta-specific cDNA from roughly 500 ng total RNA. TCRbeta libraries were built with three nested multiplex PCR rounds, a slightly modified ARM-PCR procedure. The first two PCR rounds used multiplex TRBV1-TRBV30 forward primers with a Cbeta reverse primer, each for roughly 10 cycles. Clones were called with MiXCR by TCRdb after fastp trimmed the public reads at Q25, and only in-frame beta chains were retained. Each CDR3 protein appears once, grouped with its most common genes and DNA. The sample has fewer than 400,000 distinct CDR3 sequences on record, about 50% of them singletons. Of the sample, over 15% is held by the ten largest clones.

The sequenced material came from peripheral blood. These receptors were collected from a woman in her thirties with primary liver carcinoma and hepatitis B virus infection.

The chain joins TRBV28 to TRBJ1-2; D may be TRBD1 (5 bases). Germline CDR1 reads MDHEN; CDR2 reads SYDVKM. The CDR3 covers 13 residues. Trimming left V 3 bases short and J 3 bases short, with 8 bases between. CDR3 coding DNA: TGTGCCAGCAGTTTTTGGGGCGACTATGGCTACACCTTC. Its protein product is CASSFWGDYGYTF.

Points on this clonotype: Sequence at one end of the junction differs from germline and may be a read error. J is TRBJ2-7 and V is TRBV7-8, with D unresolved. Germline CDR1 is SGHVS and CDR2 is FQNEAQ. CDR3 length: 11 residues. This chain's CDR3 is CTSSPSYEQYF. The CDR3 nucleotides read TGTACCAGCAGCCCCTCCTACGAGCAGTACTTC.

The chain carries TRBV5-5 and TRBJ2-2, with 7 bases that match TRBD2. The CDR3 sequence is 15 residues long. Germline assignment: CDR1 SGHKS and CDR2 YYEKEE (reference sequence). The J segment lost 8 bases and the V segment lost 4 bases, leaving 11 bases of the junction unmatched. CDR3 residues: CASSLAVLNNGELFF. In nucleotides, the CDR3 is TGTGCCAGCAGCCTAGCGGTATTAAACAATGGGGAGCTGTTTTTT.

A note on this clonotype: A much bigger clone sits one base away, suggesting this may be a read error. This chain connects TRBV6-5 to TRBJ1-4; D call uncertain. V was clipped by 4 bases and J by 7 bases, with 13 bases between them. From germline, CDR1 is MNHEY and CDR2 SVGAGI. The CDR3 covers 14 residues. The DNA of the CDR3 is TGTGCCAGCAGTTCAACACCACTGGGTGAAAAACTGTTTTTT. This codes for CASSSTPLGEKLFF.

In the case of this clonotype: The junction differs from germline at one of its ends, possibly a read error. The rearrangement joins TRBV4-3 to TRBJ2-1, with D perhaps TRBD1 (6 bases). The CDR3 is made up of 14 amino acids. CDR1 LGHNA and CDR2 YSLEER come from the germline V gene. CDR3 in amino acids: CAGSREFGGREQFF. Here the CDR3 DNA reads TGCGCCGGCAGCCGGGAATTTGGGGGCAGGGAGCAGTTCTTC.

Note on this clonotype: A much larger clone differs by one base, so this may be a read error. The chain recombines TRBV10-3 with TRBJ2-7, with 8 bases that match TRBD1. The germline gives CDR1 ENHRY, CDR2 SYGVKD. The CDR3 has 12 residues. The CDR3 DNA reads TGTGGCAGCTCTACAGGGGGGTACGAGCAGTACTTC. Translation gives CGSSTGGYEQYF.

Notes on this clonotype: With a much larger clone just one base away, this may be a read error. This rearrangement joins TRBV11-1 to TRBJ2-2; tentatively, D is TRBD2 (5 bases). Trimming left V 8 bases short and J 3 bases short, with 16 bases between. The CDR3 is 15 amino acids. Germline V gene lookup returns CDR1 SGHAT and CDR2 FQDESV (reference sequence). The CDR3 bases are TGTGCCAGCGGCCAACCTAGCACCGACACCGGGGAGCTGTTTTTT. It yields the protein CASGQPSTDTGELFF.

The chain couples TRBV14 to TRBJ2-7; 7 bases agree with TRBD1. Losses at the gene ends were 3 bases for V and 3 bases for J; bases not matched to a gene: 8. CDR1 and CDR2 (germline): SGHDN, FVKESK. The CDR3 is 15 residues long. CDR3 DNA: TGTGCCAGCAGCCACCGGACAGGCGGGTTCTACGAGCAGTACTTC. Protein: CASSHRTGGFYEQYF.

With respect to this clonotype: This may be a read error: a much more frequent sequence differs by one nucleotide. The chain is built from TRBV10-2 and TRBJ2-6, with 7 bases matching TRBD2. CDR3 size: 19 residues. Germline V gives CDR1 WSHSY, CDR2 SAAADI. The V gene end was trimmed by 2 bases and the J gene end by 4 bases; junction bases not matched to a gene: 14. The CDR3 nucleotides read TGCGCCAGCAGTGAGAACGGACTAGTGGGAGGGGACGGGGCCAACGTCCTGACTTTC. Its protein product is CASSENGLVGGDGANVLTF.

CDR3 loop: CASNRTSGTDTQYF. In nucleotides, the CDR3 is TGTGCCAGCAACCGGACTAGCGGTACAGATACGCAGTATTTT. V and J are TRBV11-3 and TRBJ2-3; 10 positions match TRBD2. V shed 7 bases and J 3 bases; nucleotides not matched to a gene: 4. The germline CDR1 and CDR2 sequences are SGHNT and YENEEA. The CDR3 spans 14 residues.

About this clonotype: Germline is not matched at one junction end, which may reflect a read error. The V call is TRBV28, the J call TRBJ1-6; 7 bases fit TRBD1. The CDR3 runs 16 residues. The germline V gene encodes CDR1 MDHEN and CDR2 SYDVKM. This chain's CDR3 is CASSRPRGQDNSPLHF. In nucleotides, the CDR3 is TGTGCCAGCAGTAGGCCCCGAGGACAGGATAATTCGCCCCTCCACTTT.

As regards this clonotype: A much larger clonotype is one base distant, so this may be a read error. The V gene is TRBV4-1, the J gene TRBJ1-1; D remains ambiguous. V was clipped by 2 bases and J by 1 base, with 11 bases between them. Germline CDR1 MGHRA, CDR2 YSYEKL. There are 15 residues in the CDR3. CDR3 sequence reads: CASSQYKEGNTEAFF. CDR3 bases: TGCGCCAGCAGCCAATATAAGGAGGGGAACACTGAAGCTTTCTTT.

The CDR3 here is CASSFASGTSGSYEQYF. The CDR3 DNA reads TGTGCCAGCAGTTTCGCTTCCGGGACTAGCGGCTCCTACGAGCAGTACTTC. The J gene is TRBJ2-7, the V gene TRBV12-3 or TRBV12-4; TRBD2 matches 11 bases. The V segment lost 3 bases and the J segment 0 bases; nucleotides outside the gene matches: 7. CDR3 length: 17 amino acids.

To note about this clonotype: A read error may explain this, as a much larger clone is one base away. The chain uses TRBV6-1 and TRBJ1-5; D perhaps matches TRBD1 (5 bases). The CDR3 contains 16 residues. Between the trimmed V and J ends, which lost 7 bases and 1 base, there was a span of 17 bases. CDR1 is MNHNS and CDR2 is SASEGT in the germline V gene. The CDR3 DNA sequence: TGTGCCAGCAAGGACGTGGGAGGGGCGAGCAATCAGCCCCAGCATTTT. Translation: CASKDVGGASNQPQHF.

In the case of this clonotype: A junction boundary mismatches the germline segment, possibly from a read error. The chain has TRBV6-5 and TRBJ1-6; D not resolved. In germline, CDR1 is MNHEY, CDR2 SVGAGI. This CDR3 is 16 amino acids long. CDR3 amino acids: CASCYSSGSGASPLHF. CDR3 nucleotide sequence: TGTGCCAGCTGTTACTCTTCCGGGAGTGGCGCCTCACCCCTCCACTTT.

This clonotype was counted a few times. The gene calls are TRBV4-1 and TRBJ1-5, with D unresolved. The germline gives CDR1 MGHRA, CDR2 YSYEKL. This CDR3 region has 13 residues. The ends were cut back, 1 base at V and 7 bases at J, with 8 bases in the middle. In nucleotides, the CDR3 is TGCGCCAGCAGCCAAGGTATTCTGCAGCCCCAGCATTTT. It translates to CASSQGILQPQHF.

As regards this clonotype: The junction differs from germline at one of its ends, possibly a read error. J is TRBJ1-1 and V is TRBV6-2 or TRBV6-3, with 7 bases identical to TRBD1. Looked up from germline, CDR1 is MNHEY and CDR2 is SVGEGT. This CDR3 contains 21 residues. This chain's CDR3 is CDSSYPTGATGRRNKNTEAFF. As DNA, the CDR3 is TGTGACAGCAGTTACCCAACAGGGGCGACGGGGAGACGAAATAAGAACACTGAAGCTTTCTTT.

The sample holds a few counts of this clonotype. J is TRBJ2-3 and V is TRBV5-5, with no clear D. This CDR3 is 15 amino acids long. From germline, CDR1 is SGHKS and CDR2 YYEKEE (reference sequence). V dropped 0 bases and J dropped 8 bases, with 16 bases sitting between them. The CDR3, as DNA: TGTGCCAGCAGCTTGGACTACCCGATTTATGGTACGCAGTATTTT. It yields the protein CASSLDYPIYGTQYF.

The V gene is TRBV6-2 or TRBV6-3, the J gene TRBJ1-1; no reliable D call. The CDR3 is made up of 15 amino acids. V was trimmed by 0 bases and J by 0 bases, leaving 8 bases between them. Germline CDR1 is MNHEY and CDR2 is SVGEGT. The chain's CDR3 is CASSYSRTMNTEAFF. As DNA, the CDR3 is TGTGCCAGCAGTTACTCGCGAACGATGAACACTGAAGCTTTCTTT.

In the case of this clonotype: The junction departs from germline at one end; a sequencing error may be responsible. The CDR3 region is CASSYSVRTYKQYF. In DNA form, the CDR3 reads TGTGCCAGCAGTTACTCCGTCAGGACCTACAAGCAGTACTTC. The chain couples TRBV6-2 or TRBV6-3 to TRBJ2-7; D is undetermined. The CDR3 is made up of 14 amino acids. CDR1 and CDR2 from the germline V gene are MNHEY and SVGEGT.

The V and J genes are TRBV12-3 or TRBV12-4 and TRBJ2-7; perhaps TRBD1 as D (6 bases). This CDR3 is 12 amino acids long. V was clipped by 7 bases and J by 7 bases, with 14 bases between them. CDR3 region: CASTRQVMEQYF. The CDR3 bases are TGTGCCAGCACCAGACAGGTGATGGAGCAGTACTTC.

This clonotype appeared once. This clone may be a read error of a much larger clone one base away. The genes are TRBV12-3 or TRBV12-4 and TRBJ1-6, with D tentatively TRBD1 (6 bases). This CDR3 region has 14 residues. The CDR3 DNA reads as TGTACCAGCACCCTCTCGACAGGCGGCTCACCCCTCCACTTT. Amino acids: CTSTLSTGGSPLHF.

Comment on this clonotype: A much larger clone lies a single base off, so this may be a read error. The chain combines TRBV4-2 with TRBJ2-1, with 11 bases identical to TRBD2. The CDR3 length is 18 residues. In germline, CDR1 is LGHNA, CDR2 YNFKEQ. CDR3 loop: CAGSQDPVSTSGSMEQFF. CDR3 DNA sequence: TGTGCCGGCAGCCAAGATCCTGTTAGTACTAGCGGGAGTATGGAGCAGTTCTTC.

A note on this clonotype: The junction shows a germline mismatch at one end, possibly a read error. The rearrangement uses TRBV4-3 and TRBJ2-1, with TRBD2 matching 9 bases. This CDR3 region has 14 residues. CDR1 and CDR2 (germline): LGHNA, YSLEER. The CDR3 bases are TGCGCCAACAGCCAAGAGCGGGAGGCGGATGAGCAGTTCTTC. Its protein product is CANSQEREADEQFF.

The V call is TRBV7-8, the J call TRBJ2-3, with TRBD2 matching 12 bases. Per the germline V gene, CDR1 is SGHVS and CDR2 is FQNEAQ. The CDR3 contains 17 residues. V lost 5 bases to trimming and J lost 7 bases; unmatched junction nucleotides: 13. CDR3 DNA sequence: TGTGCCAGCAGCCCGTACTCTAGCGGGAGGGCCAGGAATACGCAGTATTTT. Translation gives CASSPYSSGRARNTQYF.

V gene TRBV5-1 combines with J gene TRBJ2-3; D perhaps matches TRBD2 (5 bases). The germline V gene encodes CDR1 SGHRS and CDR2 YFSETQ. V lost 5 bases and J 5 bases, leaving 15 bases between the germline ends. The CDR3 has 14 amino acids. This CDR3 is CASRMGAHIDTQYF. In DNA form, the CDR3 reads TGCGCCAGCAGGATGGGAGCGCACATAGATACGCAGTATTTT.

This clonotype occurred a few times. The missing conserved phenylalanine or tryptophan at the end of this CDR3 makes a read error likely. This sequence joins TRBV6-5 and TRBJ2-2; 8 bases align to TRBD1. The CDR3 spans 14 residues. Trimming took 4 bases from V and 4 from J; bases not matched to a gene: 2. Germline V gene data show CDR1 as MNHEY and CDR2 as SVGAGI. Here the CDR3 DNA reads TGTGCCAGCAGTTCGACAGGGGTCACCGGGGAGCTGTTTTTA. Translating it yields CASSSTGVTGELFL.

This clonotype was counted only a few times. The conserved phenylalanine or tryptophan is not found at the CDR3 terminus, so this likely reflects a read error. This sequence joins TRBV4-3 and TRBJ2-7; D gene ambiguous. The CDR3 contains 15 residues. From germline, CDR1 is LGHNA and CDR2 YSLEER. Deletions cut 0 bases from V and 3 bases from J, with 12 bases between. The CDR3: CASSQDSHPNYEQYS. The CDR3, as DNA: TGCGCCAGCAGCCAAGACTCCCATCCAAACTACGAGCAGTACTCC.